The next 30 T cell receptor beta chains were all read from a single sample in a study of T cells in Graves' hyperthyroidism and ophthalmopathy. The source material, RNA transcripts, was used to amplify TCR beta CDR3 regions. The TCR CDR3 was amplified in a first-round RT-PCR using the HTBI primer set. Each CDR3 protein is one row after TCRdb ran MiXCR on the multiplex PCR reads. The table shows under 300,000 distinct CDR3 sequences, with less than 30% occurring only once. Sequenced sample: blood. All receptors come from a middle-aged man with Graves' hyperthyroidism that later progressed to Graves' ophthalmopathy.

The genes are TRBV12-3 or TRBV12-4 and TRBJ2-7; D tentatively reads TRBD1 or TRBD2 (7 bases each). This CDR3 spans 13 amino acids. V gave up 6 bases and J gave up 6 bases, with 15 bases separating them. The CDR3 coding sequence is TGTGCCAGCAGCCGGGGAGGGGGCATCGAGCAGTACTTC. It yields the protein CASSRGGGIEQYF.

CDR3 residues: CASSRRENGYTF. As DNA, the CDR3 is TGTGCCAGCAGCCGGCGTGAAAACGGCTACACCTTC. The rearrangement joins TRBV3-1 to TRBJ1-2, with D unclear. With 4 bases removed from V and 8 bases from J, the gap between germline ends came to 11 bases. This CDR3 has 12 residues. Germline-derived CDR1 and CDR2 are LGHDT and YNNKEL (reference sequence).

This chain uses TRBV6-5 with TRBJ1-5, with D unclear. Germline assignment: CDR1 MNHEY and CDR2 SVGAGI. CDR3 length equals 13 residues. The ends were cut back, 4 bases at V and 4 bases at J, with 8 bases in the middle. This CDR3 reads CASSSAGNQPQHF. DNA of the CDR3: TGTGCCAGCAGTTCGGCAGGAAATCAGCCCCAGCATTTT.

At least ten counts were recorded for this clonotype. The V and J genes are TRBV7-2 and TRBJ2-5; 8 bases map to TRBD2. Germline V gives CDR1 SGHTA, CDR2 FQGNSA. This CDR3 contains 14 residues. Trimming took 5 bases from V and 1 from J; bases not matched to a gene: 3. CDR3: CASSLSGTQETQYF. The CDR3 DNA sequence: TGTGCCAGCAGCCTTAGCGGGACCCAAGAGACCCAGTACTTC.

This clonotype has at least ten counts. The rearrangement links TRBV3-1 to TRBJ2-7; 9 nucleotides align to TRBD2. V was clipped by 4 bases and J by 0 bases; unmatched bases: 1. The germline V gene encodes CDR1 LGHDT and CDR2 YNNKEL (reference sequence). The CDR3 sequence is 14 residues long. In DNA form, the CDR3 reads TGTGCCAGCAGCCCTAGCGGGGTCTCCTACGAGCAGTACTTC. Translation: CASSPSGVSYEQYF.

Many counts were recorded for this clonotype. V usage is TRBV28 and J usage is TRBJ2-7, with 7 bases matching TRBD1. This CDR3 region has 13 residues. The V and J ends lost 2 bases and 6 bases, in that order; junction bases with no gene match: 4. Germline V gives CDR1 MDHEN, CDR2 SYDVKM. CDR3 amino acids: CASSLGQALEQYF. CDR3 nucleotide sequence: TGTGCCAGCAGTTTAGGACAGGCCCTCGAGCAGTACTTC.

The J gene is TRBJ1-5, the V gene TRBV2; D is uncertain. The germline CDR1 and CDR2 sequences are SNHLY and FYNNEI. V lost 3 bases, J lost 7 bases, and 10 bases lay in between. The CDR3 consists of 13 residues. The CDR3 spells CASSESAGQPQHF. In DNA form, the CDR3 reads TGTGCCAGCAGTGAGTCGGCAGGACAGCCCCAGCATTTT.

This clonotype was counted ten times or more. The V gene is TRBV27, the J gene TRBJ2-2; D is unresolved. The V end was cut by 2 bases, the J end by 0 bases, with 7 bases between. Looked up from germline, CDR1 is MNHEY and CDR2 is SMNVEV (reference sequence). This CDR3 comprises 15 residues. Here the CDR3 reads CASSLTLSNTGELFF. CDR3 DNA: TGTGCCAGCAGTTTAACCTTATCGAACACCGGGGAGCTGTTTTTT.

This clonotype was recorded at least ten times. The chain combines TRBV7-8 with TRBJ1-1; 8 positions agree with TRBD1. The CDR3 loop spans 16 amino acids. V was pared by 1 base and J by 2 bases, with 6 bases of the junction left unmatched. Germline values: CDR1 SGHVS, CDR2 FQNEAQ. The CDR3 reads CASSLGTGLGNTEAFF. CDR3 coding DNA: TGTGCCAGCAGCTTAGGGACAGGGCTTGGTAACACTGAAGCTTTCTTT.

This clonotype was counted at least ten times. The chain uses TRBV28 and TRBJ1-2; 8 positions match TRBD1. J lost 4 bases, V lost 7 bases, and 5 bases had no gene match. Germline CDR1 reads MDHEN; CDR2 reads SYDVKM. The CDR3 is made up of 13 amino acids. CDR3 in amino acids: CASTWDRFYGYTF. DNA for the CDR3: TGTGCCAGCACCTGGGACAGGTTCTATGGCTACACCTTC.

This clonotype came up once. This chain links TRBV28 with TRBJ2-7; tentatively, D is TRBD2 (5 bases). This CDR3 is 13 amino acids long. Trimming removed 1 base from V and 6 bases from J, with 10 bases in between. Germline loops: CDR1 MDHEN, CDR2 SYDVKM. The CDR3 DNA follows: TGTGCCAGCAGTTTATCTCCTGCGGGCGAGCAGTACTTC. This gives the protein CASSLSPAGEQYF.

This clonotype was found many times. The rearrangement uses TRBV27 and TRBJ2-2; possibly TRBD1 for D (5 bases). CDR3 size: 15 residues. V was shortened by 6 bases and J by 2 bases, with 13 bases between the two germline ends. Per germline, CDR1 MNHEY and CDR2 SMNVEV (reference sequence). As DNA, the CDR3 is TGTGCCAGCAGGGCCCTAGACAGTAACACCGGGGAGCTGTTTTTT. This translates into CASRALDSNTGELFF.

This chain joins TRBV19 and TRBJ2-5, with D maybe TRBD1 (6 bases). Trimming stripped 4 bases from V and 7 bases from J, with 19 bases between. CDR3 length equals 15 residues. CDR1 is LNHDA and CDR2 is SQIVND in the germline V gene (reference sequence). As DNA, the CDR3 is TGTGCCAGTAGTAGACGACAGGTCAACGACGGGACCCAGTACTTC. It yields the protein CASSRRQVNDGTQYF.

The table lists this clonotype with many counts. The DNA for the CDR3 is TGTGCCAGCAGACCGGCCGAGGGGACCTACGAGCAGTACTTC. This translates into CASRPAEGTYEQYF. The chain has TRBV6-5 and TRBJ2-7; perhaps D is TRBD1 or TRBD2 (5 bases each). The germline CDR1 and CDR2 sequences are MNHEY and SVGAGI. The CDR3 sequence is 14 residues long. Trimming pared 6 bases from V and 2 bases from J, leaving 14 bases between.

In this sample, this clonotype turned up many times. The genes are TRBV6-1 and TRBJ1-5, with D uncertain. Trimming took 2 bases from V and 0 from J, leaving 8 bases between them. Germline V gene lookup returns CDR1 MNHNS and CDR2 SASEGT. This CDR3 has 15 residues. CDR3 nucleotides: TGTGCCAGCAGTGAATCTTATAATAGCAATCAGCCCCAGCATTTT. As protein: CASSESYNSNQPQHF.

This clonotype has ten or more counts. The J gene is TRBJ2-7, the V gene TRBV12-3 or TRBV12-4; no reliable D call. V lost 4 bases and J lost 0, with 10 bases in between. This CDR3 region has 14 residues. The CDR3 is CASSSSASSYEQYF. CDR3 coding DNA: TGTGCCAGCAGTTCCTCGGCTAGCTCCTACGAGCAGTACTTC.

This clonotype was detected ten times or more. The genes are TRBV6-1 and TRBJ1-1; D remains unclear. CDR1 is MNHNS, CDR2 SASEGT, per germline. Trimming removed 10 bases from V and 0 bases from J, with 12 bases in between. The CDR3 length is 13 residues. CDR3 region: CATTPGVNTEAFF. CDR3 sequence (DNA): TGTGCCACCACCCCCGGAGTGAACACTGAAGCTTTCTTT.

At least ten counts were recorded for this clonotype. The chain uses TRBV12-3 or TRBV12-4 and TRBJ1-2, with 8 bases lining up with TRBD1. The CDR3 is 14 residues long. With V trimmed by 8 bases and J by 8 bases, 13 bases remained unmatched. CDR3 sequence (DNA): TGTGCCAGCGAAAATGCAGGGGGCAGTAAAGGCTACACCTTC. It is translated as CASENAGGSKGYTF.

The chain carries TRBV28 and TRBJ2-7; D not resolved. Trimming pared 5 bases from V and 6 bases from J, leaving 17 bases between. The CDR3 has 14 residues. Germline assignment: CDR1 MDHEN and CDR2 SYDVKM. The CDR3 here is CASSPPASQLEQYF. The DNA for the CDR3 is TGTGCCAGCAGTCCCCCCGCTAGTCAGCTCGAGCAGTACTTC.

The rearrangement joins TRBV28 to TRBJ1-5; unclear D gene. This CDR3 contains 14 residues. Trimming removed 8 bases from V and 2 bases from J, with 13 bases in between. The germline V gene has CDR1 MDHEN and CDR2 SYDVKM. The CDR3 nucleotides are TGTGCCAGCTTTCAAGCCATAGGCAATCAGCCCCAGCATTTT. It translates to CASFQAIGNQPQHF.

The CDR3 region has the DNA TGTGCCAGCAGGTATGGGGATGAGGGTCCAGGCACTGAAGCTTTCTTT. It specifies CASRYGDEGPGTEAFF. The chain recombines TRBV12-3 or TRBV12-4 with TRBJ1-1; D is unclear. CDR3 length: 16 amino acids. Between the trimmed V and J ends, which lost 6 bases and 4 bases, there was a span of 21 bases.

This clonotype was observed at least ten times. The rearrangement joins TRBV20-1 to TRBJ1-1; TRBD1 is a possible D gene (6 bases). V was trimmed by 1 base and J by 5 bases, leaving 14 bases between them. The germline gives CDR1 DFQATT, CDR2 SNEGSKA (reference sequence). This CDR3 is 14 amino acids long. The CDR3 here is CSARVTGRQTEAFF. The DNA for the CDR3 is TGCAGTGCTAGAGTGACAGGAAGACAGACTGAAGCTTTCTTT.

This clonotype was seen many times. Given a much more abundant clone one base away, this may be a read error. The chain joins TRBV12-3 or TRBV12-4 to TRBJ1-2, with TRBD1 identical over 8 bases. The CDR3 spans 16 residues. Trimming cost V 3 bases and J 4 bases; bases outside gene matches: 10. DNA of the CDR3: TGTGCCAGCAGTTTCCGGCGGACAGGGTCCATCTATGGCTACACCTTC. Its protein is CASSFRRTGSIYGYTF.

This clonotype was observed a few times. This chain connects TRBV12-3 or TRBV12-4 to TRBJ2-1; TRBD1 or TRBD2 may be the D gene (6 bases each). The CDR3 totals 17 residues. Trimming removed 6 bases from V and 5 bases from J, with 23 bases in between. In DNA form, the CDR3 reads TGTGCCAGCAGCGATAGAGTCGGGGGCCGATGGAACAATGAGCAGTTCTTC. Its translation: CASSDRVGGRWNNEQFF.

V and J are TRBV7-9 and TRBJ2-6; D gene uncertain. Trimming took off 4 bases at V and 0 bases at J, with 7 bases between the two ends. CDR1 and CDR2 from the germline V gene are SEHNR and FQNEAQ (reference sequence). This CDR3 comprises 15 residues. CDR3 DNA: TGTGCCAGCAGCTCCACCAGCTCTGGGGCCAACGTCCTGACTTTC. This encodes CASSSTSSGANVLTF.

CDR3 coding DNA: TGTGCCAGTAGTATTAGCGGGAGGCTCTACGAGCAGTACTTC. The encoded protein is CASSISGRLYEQYF. This rearrangement joins TRBV19 to TRBJ2-7; 10 bases fit TRBD2. The ends lost 3 bases at V and 3 bases at J; junction bases unmatched: 2. Germline V CDR1 and CDR2: LNHDA, SQIVND (reference sequence). The CDR3 is 14 amino acids.

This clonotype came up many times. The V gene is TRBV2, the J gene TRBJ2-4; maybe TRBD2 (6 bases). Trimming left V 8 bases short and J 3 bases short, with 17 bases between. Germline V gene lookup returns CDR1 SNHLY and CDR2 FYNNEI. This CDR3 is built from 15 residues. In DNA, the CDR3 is TGTGCCAGCTTCCCCAGCAGGGAGGTCAAAAACATTCAGTACTTC. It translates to CASFPSREVKNIQYF. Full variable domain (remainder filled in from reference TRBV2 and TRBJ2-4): EPEVTQTPSHQVTQMGQEVILRCVPISNHLYFYWYRQILGQKVEFLVSFYNNEISEKSEIFDDQFSVERPDGSNFTLKIRSTKLEDSAMYFCASFPSREVKNIQYFGAGTRLSVL.

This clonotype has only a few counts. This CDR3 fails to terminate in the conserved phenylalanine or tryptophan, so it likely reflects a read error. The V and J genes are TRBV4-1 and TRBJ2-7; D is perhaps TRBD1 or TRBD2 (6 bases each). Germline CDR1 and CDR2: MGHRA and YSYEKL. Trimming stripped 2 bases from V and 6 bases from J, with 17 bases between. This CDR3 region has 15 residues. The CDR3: CASSQRLGGGLEQYS. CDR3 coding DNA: TGCGCCAGCAGCCAACGACTAGGAGGGGGGCTCGAGCAGTACTCC.

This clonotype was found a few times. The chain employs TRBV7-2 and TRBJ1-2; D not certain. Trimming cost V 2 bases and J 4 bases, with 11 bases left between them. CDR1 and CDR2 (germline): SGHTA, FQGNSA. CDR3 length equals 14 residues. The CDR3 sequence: CASSLQGSSYGYTF. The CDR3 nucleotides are TGTGCCAGCAGCTTACAAGGTTCCAGCTATGGCTACACCTTC.

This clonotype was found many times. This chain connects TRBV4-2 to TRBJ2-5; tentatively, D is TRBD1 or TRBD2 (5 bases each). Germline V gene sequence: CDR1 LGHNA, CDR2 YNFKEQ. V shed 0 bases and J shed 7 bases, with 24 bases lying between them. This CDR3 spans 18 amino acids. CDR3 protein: CASSQEHGLGAVSRTQYF. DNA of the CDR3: TGTGCCAGCAGCCAAGAACACGGACTCGGGGCTGTATCGCGGACCCAGTACTTC.